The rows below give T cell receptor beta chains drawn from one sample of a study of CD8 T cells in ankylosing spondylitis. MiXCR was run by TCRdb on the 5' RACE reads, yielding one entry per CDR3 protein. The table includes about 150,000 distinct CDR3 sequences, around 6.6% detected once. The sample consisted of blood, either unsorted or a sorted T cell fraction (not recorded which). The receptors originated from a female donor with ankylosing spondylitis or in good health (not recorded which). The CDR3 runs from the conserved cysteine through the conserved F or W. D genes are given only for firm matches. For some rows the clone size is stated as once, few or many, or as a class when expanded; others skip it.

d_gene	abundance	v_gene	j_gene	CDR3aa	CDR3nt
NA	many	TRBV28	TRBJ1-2	CASSYQGLGYTF	TGTGCCAGCAGTTATCAGGGTCTTGGCTACACCTTC
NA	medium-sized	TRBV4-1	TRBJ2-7	CASSLSPAYEQYF	TGCGCCAGCAGCCTTTCACCAGCCTACGAGCAGTACTTC
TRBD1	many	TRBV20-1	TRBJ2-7	CSALPPGQYSYEQYF	TGCAGTGCTCTTCCTCCGGGACAGTATTCCTACGAGCAGTACTTC
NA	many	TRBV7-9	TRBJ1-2	CASSLGGSTPSDYGYTF	TGTGCCAGCAGCTTAGGAGGGTCAACCCCCAGCGACTATGGCTACACCTTC
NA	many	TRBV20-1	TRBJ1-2	CSARTLEGGYTF	TGCAGTGCTAGGACTCTCGAGGGAGGCTACACCTTC
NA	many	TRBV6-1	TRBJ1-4	CASSEPAGGITNEKLFF	TGTGCCAGCAGTGAACCGGCAGGAGGAATAACTAATGAAAAACTGTTTTTT
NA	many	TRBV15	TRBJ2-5	CATSRDRLQGVETQYF	TGTGCCACCAGCAGAGATCGTTTACAGGGCGTAGAGACCCAGTACTTC
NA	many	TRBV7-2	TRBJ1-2	CASSLLGGNGYTF	TGTGCCAGCAGCTTACTCGGGGGGAATGGCTACACCTTC
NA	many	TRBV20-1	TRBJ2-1	CSATGLSEAGGSSYNEQFF	TGCAGTGCTACAGGGCTTTCGGAGGCAGGGGGGTCCTCCTACAATGAGCAGTTCTTC
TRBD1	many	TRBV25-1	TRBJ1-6	CASQTGAGNSPLHF	TGTGCCAGCCAAACAGGGGCTGGCAATTCACCCCTCCACTTT
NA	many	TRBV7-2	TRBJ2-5	CASSFDGTPRLAQYF	TGTGCCAGCAGCTTCGACGGGACTCCCCGTCTAGCCCAGTACTTC
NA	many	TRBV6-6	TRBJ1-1	CASSYVNTEAFF	TGTGCCAGCAGTTATGTGAACACTGAAGCTTTCTTT
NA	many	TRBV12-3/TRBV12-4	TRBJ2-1	CASSRSDDRFEQFF	TGTGCCAGCAGTCGGTCGGATGATAGGTTTGAGCAGTTCTTC
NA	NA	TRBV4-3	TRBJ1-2	CASSQESGLYGYTF	TGCGCCAGCAGCCAAGAATCAGGCCTCTATGGCTACACCTTC
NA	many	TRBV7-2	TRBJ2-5	CASSSAQETQYF	TGTGCCAGCAGCTCGGCGCAAGAGACCCAGTACTTC
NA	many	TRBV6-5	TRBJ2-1	CASSSLAEQFF	TGTGCCAGCAGTTCCCTGGCCGAGCAGTTCTTC